Presented here are 11 T cell receptor beta chains from one specimen sequenced in a study of cytomegalovirus exposure and HLA in healthy donors. In the PCR, 60 Vbeta and 13 Jbeta primers were used. Profiled with immunoSEQ multiplex PCR; TCRdb holds only in-frame clones, not every one. In the table there are some 190,000 clones, more than 65% of which are singletons. The sequenced sample consisted of PBMCs. The receptors shown here come from a woman in her twenties or thirties in good health and CMV-seropositive.

V and J are TRBV7-9 and TRBJ2-1, with 10 bases lining up with TRBD2. Germline V gives CDR1 SEHNR, CDR2 FQNEAQ (reference sequence). V gave up 5 bases and J gave up 8 bases; unmatched junction bases: 18. This CDR3 has 18 residues. CDR3 nucleotide sequence: TGTGCCAGCAGCCGGGGGGTAGCGGGAGGAGGGGGTCAGGATGAGCAGTTCTTC. Translating it yields CASSRGVAGGGGQDEQFF.

The V gene is TRBV4-1, the J gene TRBJ2-5; the match to TRBD2 covers 7 bases. The CDR3 sequence is 13 residues long. Germline-derived CDR1 and CDR2 are MGHRA and YSYEKL. Trimming at V came to 4 bases and at J to 4 bases, leaving 3 bases not matched to a gene. The CDR3: CASSRSGAETQYF. For the CDR3, the DNA is TGCGCCAGCAGCCGCAGCGGGGCAGAGACCCAGTACTTC.

The chain employs TRBV6-5 and TRBJ1-2; no reliable D call. This CDR3 has 15 residues. Looked up from germline, CDR1 is MNHEY and CDR2 is SVGAGI. V was clipped by 2 bases and J by 3 bases, with 13 bases between them. The DNA of the CDR3 is TGTGCCAGCAGTTACGCTACGACGGACTACTATGGCTACACCTTC. This codes for CASSYATTDYYGYTF.

This chain uses TRBV5-4 with TRBJ1-3; possible D gene TRBD1, 5 bases. The germline V gene has CDR1 SGHNT and CDR2 YYREEE (reference sequence). The V end lost 2 bases, the J end lost 5 bases, and 14 bases lay between the germline ends. The CDR3 length is 15 residues. The CDR3 nucleotides read TGTGCCAGCAGCTTTGGGGGAGGGAGAAGAAACACCATATATTTT. It encodes CASSFGGGRRNTIYF.

The chain couples TRBV19 to TRBJ1-5, with D perhaps TRBD1 (6 bases). The V end was cut by 5 bases, the J end by 12 bases, with 20 bases between. The CDR3 contains 14 residues. CDR1 is LNHDA and CDR2 is SQIVND in the germline V gene (reference sequence). CDR3 DNA: TGTGCCAGTAGTCCTCCCGGGACAAACTTTTACCAGCATTTT. Protein: CASSPPGTNFYQHF.

This rearrangement joins TRBV10-1 to TRBJ2-3; 8 nucleotides match TRBD2. There are 15 residues in the CDR3. From germline, CDR1 is WNHNN and CDR2 SYGVQD (reference sequence). With V trimmed by 4 bases and J by 0 bases, 3 bases remained unmatched. This chain's CDR3 is CASSGTSKSTDTQYF. The CDR3 coding sequence is TGCGCCAGCAGTGGGACTAGCAAGAGCACAGATACGCAGTATTTT.

This rearrangement joins TRBV7-2 to TRBJ2-1; 8 nucleotides agree with TRBD1. V gave up 4 bases and J gave up 3 bases; unmatched junction bases: 8. CDR3 length: 16 amino acids. CDR1 SGHTA and CDR2 FQGNSA come from the germline V gene. The DNA for the CDR3 is TGTGCCAGCAGCTCGCAATGGACAGGGCGCTACAATGAGCAGTTCTTC. It encodes CASSSQWTGRYNEQFF.

The rearrangement uses TRBV11-2 and TRBJ2-5, with TRBD2 matching over 14 bases. Germline CDR1 reads SGHAT; CDR2 reads FQNNGV. This CDR3 has 18 residues. V lost 3 bases to trimming and J lost 2 bases; unmatched junction nucleotides: 8. The CDR3, as DNA: TGTGCCAGCAGCTTCCGACTAGCGGGAGGGCCGGGTCAAGAGACCCAGTACTTC. It yields the protein CASSFRLAGGPGQETQYF.

The chain uses TRBV7-2 and TRBJ2-1, with 7 bases identical to TRBD2. The CDR3 spans 15 residues. The V and J ends lost 2 bases and 8 bases, in that order; junction bases with no gene match: 9. The germline V gene has CDR1 SGHTA and CDR2 FQGNSA. CDR3 protein: CASSLFGGSNDEQFF. The CDR3 bases are TGTGCCAGCAGCTTATTTGGCGGGAGTAACGATGAGCAGTTCTTC.

V and J are TRBV11-2 and TRBJ2-2; weak D call: TRBD1 (6 bases). Deletions cut 3 bases from V and 1 base from J, with 12 bases between. CDR3 size: 16 residues. Germline CDR1 is SGHAT and CDR2 is FQNNGV. The CDR3 region has the DNA TGTGCCAGCAGCTTCCGGGAACAGGGGAACACCGGGGAGCTGTTTTTT. This codes for CASSFREQGNTGELFF. Complete variable domain (other parts from reference TRBV11-2 and TRBJ2-2): EAGVAQSPRYKIIEKRQSVAFWCNPISGHATLYWYQQILGQGPKLLIQFQNNGVVDDSQLPKDRFSAERLKGVDSTLKIQPAKLEDSAVYLCASSFREQGNTGELFFGEGSRLTVL.

This clone came up a few times. The chain recombines TRBV5-4 with TRBJ2-4; perhaps TRBD2 as D (5 bases). Looked up from germline, CDR1 is SGHNT and CDR2 is YYREEE (reference sequence). The CDR3 is 16 amino acids. V lost 0 bases and J 0 bases, leaving 10 bases between the germline ends. The CDR3 bases are TGTGCCAGCAGCTTGGAGGGCGGGTTAGCCAAAAACATTCAGTACTTC. Translation: CASSLEGGLAKNIQYF.